This entry is about one TCR beta chain. Its antigen is not known. This sample was taken from a study of monozygotic twins with inflammatory bowel disease. Unfractionated whole blood yielded total RNA, and T cells were not sorted. Total RNA, at approximately 3,800 ng, went into every TCR library. After re-calling the 5' RACE reads, TCRdb lists one entry per CDR3 protein, DNA absent. Recorded for this sample: about 380,000 distinct CDR3 sequences. General study findings and limits: Support for a single strong signal or clonotype associated with IBD was absent.

Sample: blood. This sequence was found in a human donor with ulcerative colitis or Crohn's disease, or a healthy co-twin of an affected twin (not recorded which).

CDR3: CASSLFFEAPNQPQHF. The V gene is TRBV5-6, the J gene TRBJ1-5. There are 16 residues in the CDR3. Germline CDR1 reads SGHDT; CDR2 reads YYEEEE.